Described below is a single TCR beta chain sequence and its context. Antigen unknown. Using the 5' RACE reads, TCRdb records one entry per CDR3 protein without DNA. This repertoire includes over 350,000 distinct CDR3 sequences. This sample is drawn from a study of monozygotic twins with inflammatory bowel disease. Study outcomes and limitations: Resolution of different T cell subtypes was not achieved. IBD patients exhibited fewer clonotypes shared with other individuals than healthy twins, particularly with disease activity.

This CDR3 has 13 residues. Germline-derived CDR1 and CDR2 are SGHRS and YFSETQ. The chain has TRBV5-1 and TRBJ2-7; TCRdb names TRBD1, which stays unverified in the absence of DNA. What was sequenced was blood. The clonotype originates from a human donor with ulcerative colitis or Crohn's disease, or a healthy co-twin of an affected twin (not recorded which). The CDR3 spells CASSFGQVDEQYF.